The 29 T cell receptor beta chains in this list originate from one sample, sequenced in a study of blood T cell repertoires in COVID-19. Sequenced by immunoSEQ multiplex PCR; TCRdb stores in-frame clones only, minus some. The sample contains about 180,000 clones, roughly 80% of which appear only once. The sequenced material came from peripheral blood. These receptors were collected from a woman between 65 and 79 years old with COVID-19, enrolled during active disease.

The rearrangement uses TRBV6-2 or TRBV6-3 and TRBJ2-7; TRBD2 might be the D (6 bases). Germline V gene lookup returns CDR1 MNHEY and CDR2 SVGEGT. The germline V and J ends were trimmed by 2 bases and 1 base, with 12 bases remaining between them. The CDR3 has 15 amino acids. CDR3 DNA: TGTGCCAGCAGTTACAGTTCAGGGAGGTCCTACGAGCAGTACTTC. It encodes CASSYSSGRSYEQYF.

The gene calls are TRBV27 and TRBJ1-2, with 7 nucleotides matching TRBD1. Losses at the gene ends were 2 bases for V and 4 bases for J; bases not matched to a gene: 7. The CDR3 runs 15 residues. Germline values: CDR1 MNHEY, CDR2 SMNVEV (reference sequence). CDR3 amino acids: CASSLHRQGFYGYTF. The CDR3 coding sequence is TGTGCCAGCAGTTTACATCGACAGGGCTTCTATGGCTACACCTTC.

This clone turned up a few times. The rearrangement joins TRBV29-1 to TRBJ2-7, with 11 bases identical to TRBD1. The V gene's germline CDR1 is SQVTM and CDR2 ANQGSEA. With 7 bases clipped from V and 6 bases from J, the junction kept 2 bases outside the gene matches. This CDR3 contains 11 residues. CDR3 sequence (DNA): TGCAGCGCCGGGACAGGGGGCGAGCAGTACTTC. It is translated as CSAGTGGEQYF.

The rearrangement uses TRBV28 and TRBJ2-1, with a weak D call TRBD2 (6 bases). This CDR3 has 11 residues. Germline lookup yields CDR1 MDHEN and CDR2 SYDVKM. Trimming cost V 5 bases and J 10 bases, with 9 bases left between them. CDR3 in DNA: TGTGCCAGCAGTCCCGCGGGAGAGCAGTTCTTC. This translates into CASSPAGEQFF.

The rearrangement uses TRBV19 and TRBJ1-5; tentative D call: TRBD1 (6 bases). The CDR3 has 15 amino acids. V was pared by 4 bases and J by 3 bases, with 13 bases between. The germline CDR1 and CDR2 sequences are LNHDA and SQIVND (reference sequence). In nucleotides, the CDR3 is TGTGCCAGTAGTAACAGGGATTTATACAATCAGCCCCAGCATTTT. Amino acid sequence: CASSNRDLYNQPQHF.

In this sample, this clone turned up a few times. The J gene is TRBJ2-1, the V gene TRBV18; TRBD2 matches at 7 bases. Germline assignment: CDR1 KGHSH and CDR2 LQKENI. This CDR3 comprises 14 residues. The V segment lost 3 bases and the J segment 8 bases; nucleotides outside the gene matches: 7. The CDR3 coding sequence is TGTGCCAGCTCACCGCCTAGCGGTAACTATGAGCAGTTCTTC. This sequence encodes CASSPPSGNYEQFF.

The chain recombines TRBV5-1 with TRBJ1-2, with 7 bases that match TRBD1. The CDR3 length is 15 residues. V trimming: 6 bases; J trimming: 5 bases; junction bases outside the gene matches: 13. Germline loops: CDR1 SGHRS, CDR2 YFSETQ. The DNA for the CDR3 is TGCGCCAGCACCCGTGATGGAACAGGGGATTATGGCTACACCTTC. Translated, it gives CASTRDGTGDYGYTF. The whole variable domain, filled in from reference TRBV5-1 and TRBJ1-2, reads KAGVTQTPRYLIKTRGQQVTLSCSPISGHRSVSWYQQTPGQGLQFLFEYFSETQRNKGNFPGRFSGRQFSNSRSEMNVSTLELGDSALYLCASTRDGTGDYGYTFGSGTRLTVV.

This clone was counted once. This CDR3 reads CATSREDRAYEQYF. The CDR3 coding sequence is TGTGCCACCAGCAGAGAAGACAGGGCCTACGAGCAGTACTTC. The chain recombines TRBV15 with TRBJ2-7; the match to TRBD1 covers 7 bases. CDR3 length equals 14 residues. The V segment lost 0 bases and the J segment 2 bases; nucleotides outside the gene matches: 1. Germline V lookup: CDR1 LNHNV, CDR2 YYDKDF (reference sequence). The full variable domain, in which reference TRBV15 and TRBJ2-7 provide the parts outside the CDR3, is DAMVIQNPRYQVTQFGKPVTLSCSQTLNHNVMYWYQQKSSQAPKLLFHYYDKDFNNEADTPDNFQSRRPNTSFCFLDIRSPGLGDTAMYLCATSREDRAYEQYFGPGTRLTVT.

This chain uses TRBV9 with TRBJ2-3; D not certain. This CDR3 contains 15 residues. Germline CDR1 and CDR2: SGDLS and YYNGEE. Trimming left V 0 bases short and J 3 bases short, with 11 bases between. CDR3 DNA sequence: TGTGCCAGCAGCGTAGGCAGGCCATCAACAGATACGCAGTATTTT. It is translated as CASSVGRPSTDTQYF.

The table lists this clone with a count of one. The CDR3 loop is CASRDRVTEAFF. The CDR3 nucleotides are TGTGCCAGCAGAGACAGGGTCACTGAAGCTTTCTTT. V usage is TRBV25-1 and J usage is TRBJ1-1; 7 bases align to TRBD1. Germline V gene sequence: CDR1 MGHDK, CDR2 SYGVNS. The CDR3 spans 12 residues. The V gene end was trimmed by 6 bases and the J gene end by 4 bases; junction bases not matched to a gene: 2.

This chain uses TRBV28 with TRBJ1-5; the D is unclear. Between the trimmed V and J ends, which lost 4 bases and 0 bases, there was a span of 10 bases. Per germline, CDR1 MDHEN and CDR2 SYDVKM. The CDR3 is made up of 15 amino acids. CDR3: CASSSAVNSNQPQHF. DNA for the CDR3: TGTGCCAGCAGTTCCGCAGTTAATAGCAATCAGCCCCAGCATTTT.

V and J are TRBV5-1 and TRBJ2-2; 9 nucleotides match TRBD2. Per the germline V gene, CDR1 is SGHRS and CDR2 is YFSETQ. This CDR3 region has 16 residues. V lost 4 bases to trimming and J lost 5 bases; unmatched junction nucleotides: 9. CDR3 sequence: CASSPQTSGGTGELFF. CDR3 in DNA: TGCGCCAGCAGCCCGCAGACTAGCGGAGGGACCGGGGAGCTGTTTTTT. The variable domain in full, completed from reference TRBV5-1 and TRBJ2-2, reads KAGVTQTPRYLIKTRGQQVTLSCSPISGHRSVSWYQQTPGQGLQFLFEYFSETQRNKGNFPGRFSGRQFSNSRSEMNVSTLELGDSALYLCASSPQTSGGTGELFFGEGSRLTVL.

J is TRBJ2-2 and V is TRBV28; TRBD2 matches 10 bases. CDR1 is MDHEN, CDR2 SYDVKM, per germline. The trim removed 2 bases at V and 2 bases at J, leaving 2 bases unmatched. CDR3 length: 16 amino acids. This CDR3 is CASSLGLAANTGELFF. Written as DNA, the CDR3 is TGTGCCAGCAGTTTAGGACTAGCGGCAAACACCGGGGAGCTGTTTTTT. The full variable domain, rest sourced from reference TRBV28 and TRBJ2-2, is DVKVTQSSRYLVKRTGEKVFLECVQDMDHENMFWYRQDPGLGLRLIYFSYDVKMKEKGDIPEGYSVSREKKERFSLILESASTNQTSMYLCASSLGLAANTGELFFGEGSRLTVL.

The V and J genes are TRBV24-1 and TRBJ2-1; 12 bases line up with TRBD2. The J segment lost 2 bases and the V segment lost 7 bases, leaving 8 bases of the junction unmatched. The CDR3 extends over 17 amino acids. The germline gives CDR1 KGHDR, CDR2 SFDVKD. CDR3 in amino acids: CATSRTSGITTYNEQFF. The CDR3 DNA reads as TGTGCCACCAGCCGGACTAGCGGGATTACCACCTACAATGAGCAGTTCTTC.

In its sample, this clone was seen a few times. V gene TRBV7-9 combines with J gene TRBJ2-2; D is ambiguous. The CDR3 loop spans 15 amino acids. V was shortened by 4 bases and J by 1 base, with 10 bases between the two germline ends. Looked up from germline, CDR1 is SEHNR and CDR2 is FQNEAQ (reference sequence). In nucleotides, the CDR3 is TGTGCCAGCAGCTCACAAATGTGGAACACCGGGGAGCTGTTTTTT. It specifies CASSSQMWNTGELFF.

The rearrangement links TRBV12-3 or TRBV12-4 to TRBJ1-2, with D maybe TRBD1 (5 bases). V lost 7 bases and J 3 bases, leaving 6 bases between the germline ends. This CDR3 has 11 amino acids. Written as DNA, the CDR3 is TGTGCCAGCACCAGGGACTATGGCTACACCTTC. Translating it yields CASTRDYGYTF.

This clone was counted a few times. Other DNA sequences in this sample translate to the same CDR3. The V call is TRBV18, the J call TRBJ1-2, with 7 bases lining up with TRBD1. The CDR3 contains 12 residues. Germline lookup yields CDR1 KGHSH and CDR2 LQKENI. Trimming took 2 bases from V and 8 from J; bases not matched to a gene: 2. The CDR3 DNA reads TGTGCCAGCTCACCAGACAGGGCCGGCTACACCTTC. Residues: CASSPDRAGYTF.

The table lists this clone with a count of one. The CDR3 DNA is TGTGCCAGCAGCTTAGATCTTCGTCGCGCGGTTGAAGCTTTCTTT. Translated, it gives CASSLDLRRAVEAFF. The chain joins TRBV11-2 to TRBJ1-1, with D uncertain. V was cut by 0 bases and J by 7 bases, with 15 bases left in between. The CDR3 runs 15 residues. Germline V lookup: CDR1 SGHAT, CDR2 FQNNGV.

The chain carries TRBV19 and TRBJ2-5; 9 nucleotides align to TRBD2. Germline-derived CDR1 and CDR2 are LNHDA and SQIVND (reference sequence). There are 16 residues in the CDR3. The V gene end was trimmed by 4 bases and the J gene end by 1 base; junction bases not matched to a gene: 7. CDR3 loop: CASSTSGRTPQETQYF. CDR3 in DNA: TGTGCCAGTAGTACCAGCGGGAGGACACCCCAAGAGACCCAGTACTTC.

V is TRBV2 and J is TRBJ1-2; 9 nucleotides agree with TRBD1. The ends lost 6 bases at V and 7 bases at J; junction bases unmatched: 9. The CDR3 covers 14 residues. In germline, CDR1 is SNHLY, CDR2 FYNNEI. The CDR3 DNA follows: TGTGCCAGCAGGGAACAGGGGGCGCAGGGTGGCTACACCTTC. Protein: CASREQGAQGGYTF.

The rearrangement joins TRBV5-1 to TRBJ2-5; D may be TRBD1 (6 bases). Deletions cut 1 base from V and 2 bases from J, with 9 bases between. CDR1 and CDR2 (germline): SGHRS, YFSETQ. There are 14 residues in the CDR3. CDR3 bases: TGCGCCAGCAGCTTGATGGGGGCTCAAGAGACCCAGTACTTC. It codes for CASSLMGAQETQYF.

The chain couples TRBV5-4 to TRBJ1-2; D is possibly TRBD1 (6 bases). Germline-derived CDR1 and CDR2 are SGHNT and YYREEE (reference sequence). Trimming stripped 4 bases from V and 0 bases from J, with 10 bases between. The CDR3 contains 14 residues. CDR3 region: CASSRDTSNYGYTF. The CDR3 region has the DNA TGTGCCAGCAGCAGGGACACCTCTAACTATGGCTACACCTTC.

Written as DNA, the CDR3 is TGTGCCAGCAGTTTTGGAGGGAGGGGTGTTAACACTGAAGCTTTCTTT. Amino acid sequence: CASSFGGRGVNTEAFF. The chain carries TRBV27 and TRBJ1-1; D may be TRBD1 (5 bases). The CDR3 is 16 residues long. With 3 bases removed from V and 2 bases from J, the gap between germline ends came to 16 bases. CDR1 and CDR2 (germline): MNHEY, SMNVEV (reference sequence).

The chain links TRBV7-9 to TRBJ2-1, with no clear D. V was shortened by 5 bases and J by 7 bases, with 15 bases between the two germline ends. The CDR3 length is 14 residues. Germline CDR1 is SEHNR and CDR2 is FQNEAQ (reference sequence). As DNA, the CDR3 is TGTGCCAGCAGCATAAGGCAGGAAGGAAATGAGCAGTTCTTC. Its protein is CASSIRQEGNEQFF.

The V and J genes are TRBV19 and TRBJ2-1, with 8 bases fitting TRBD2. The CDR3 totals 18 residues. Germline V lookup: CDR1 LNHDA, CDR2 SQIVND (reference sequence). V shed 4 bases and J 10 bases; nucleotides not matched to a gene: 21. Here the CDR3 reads CASSRSVSGTRVEGEQFF. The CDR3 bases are TGTGCCAGTAGTAGGTCGGTTAGCGGGACCAGGGTCGAGGGGGAGCAGTTCTTC.

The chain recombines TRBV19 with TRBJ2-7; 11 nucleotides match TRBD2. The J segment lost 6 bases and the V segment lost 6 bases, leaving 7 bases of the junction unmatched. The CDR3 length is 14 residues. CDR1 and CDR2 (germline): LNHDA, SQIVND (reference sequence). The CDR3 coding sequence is TGTGCCAGTAGCCCACTAGCGGGAGTCTCCGAGCAGTACTTC. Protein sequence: CASSPLAGVSEQYF.

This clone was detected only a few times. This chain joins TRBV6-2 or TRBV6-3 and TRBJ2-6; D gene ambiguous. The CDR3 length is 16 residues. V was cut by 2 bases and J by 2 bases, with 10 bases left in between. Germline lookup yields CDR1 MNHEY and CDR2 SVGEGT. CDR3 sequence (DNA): TGTGCCAGCAGTTACGTTCCCTTCGCTGGGGCCAACGTCCTGACTTTC. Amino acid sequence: CASSYVPFAGANVLTF.

The CDR3: CASSSDYNYGYTF. CDR3 DNA sequence: TGTGCCAGCAGCTCAGACTATAACTATGGCTACACCTTC. V is TRBV7-8 and J is TRBJ1-2; D gene uncertain. V was pared by 4 bases and J by 1 base, with 7 bases between. Per the germline V gene, CDR1 is SGHVS and CDR2 is FQNEAQ. This CDR3 region has 13 residues.

CDR3 coding DNA: TGTGCCAGTAGTTCCGGACAGACTGGGGCCAACGTCCTGACTTTC. Protein: CASSSGQTGANVLTF. The V gene is TRBV19, the J gene TRBJ2-6; maybe TRBD1 (6 bases). CDR3 size: 15 residues. Trimming pared 5 bases from V and 2 bases from J, leaving 10 bases between. The V gene's germline CDR1 is LNHDA and CDR2 SQIVND (reference sequence).